The present T cell receptor (beta chain) was sequenced within a study of T cell responses to AZD1222 COVID-19 vaccine. Study context: The analysis combined second doses at about 4 or about 12 weeks.

Libraries were prepared by immunoSEQ multiplex PCR; TCRdb keeps only in-frame clonotypes and omits some of them. Found here are approximately 110,000 clones, around 87% of them singletons; the top ten hold 0.95% to 1.5%. As to this clone: As yet, its antigen is unknown.

CDR3 size: 12 residues. Germline CDR1 is LNHDA and CDR2 is SQIVND (reference sequence). Trimming pared 5 bases from V and 6 bases from J, leaving 8 bases between. Study-wide results and limits: The donor cohort was predominantly white British with a female majority, and clonal diversity may have been underestimated.

The chain employs TRBV19 and TRBJ1-5; D is unclear. This clonotype was sampled from an adult in good health. Sequences were derived from peripheral blood, sampled on day 0 of AZD1222 vaccination. The CDR3 bases are TGTGCCAGTAGTCCATTGGGTCAGCCCCAGCATTTT. Its protein product is CASSPLGQPQHF. The entire variable domain, with the rest obtained from reference TRBV19 and TRBJ1-5, is as follows: DGGITQSPKYLFRKEGQNVTLSCEQNLNHDAMYWYRQDPGQGLRLIYYSQIVNDFQKGDIAEGYSVSREKKESFPLTVTSAQKNPTAFYLCASSPLGQPQHFGDGTRLSIL.